The rows below give T cell receptor beta chains drawn from one sample of a study of technical replicates of blood from a few donors. Data came from immunoSEQ multiplex PCR; TCRdb stores just in-frame clones and leaves some out. This table has 85,000 to 100,000 clones, approximately 95% appearing once. The material sequenced was T cells isolated from PBMCs. The receptors shown here come from a human donor in good health. CDR3s include the opening cysteine and the closing phenylalanine or tryptophan. Fields, in order: J gene, V gene, D gene, clone size, CDR3 DNA, CDR3 protein. The D gene is left open where the match is weak. For some rows the clone size is stated as once, few or many, or as a class when expanded; others skip it.

J gene: TRBJ2-1; V gene: TRBV27; D gene: TRBD2; clone size: -; CDR3 DNA: TGTGCCAGCAGTTTATATCCTAGCGGGACCTACAATGAGCAGTTCTTC; CDR3 protein: CASSLYPSGTYNEQFF
J gene: TRBJ2-3; V gene: TRBV5-6; D gene: -; clone size: -; CDR3 DNA: TGTGCCAGCAGCTCCTTAAAGGGGATAGGTTTGGCAGATACGCAGTATTTT; CDR3 protein: CASSSLKGIGLADTQYF
J gene: TRBJ2-2; V gene: TRBV10-1; D gene: TRBD2; clone size: -; CDR3 DNA: TGCGCCAGCACCCCGGGGGGGGCGGCGAACACCGGGGAGCTGTTTTTT; CDR3 protein: CASTPGGAANTGELFF
J gene: TRBJ1-2; V gene: TRBV14; D gene: TRBD1; clone size: -; CDR3 DNA: TGTGCCAGCAGCTACAGGGGGAACTTGAACTATGGCTACACCTTC; CDR3 protein: CASSYRGNLNYGYTF
J gene: TRBJ2-3; V gene: TRBV13; D gene: -; clone size: -; CDR3 DNA: TGTGCCAGCAGCTTCGGGCGGGGAGGCACAGATACGCAGTATTTT; CDR3 protein: CASSFGRGGTDTQYF
J gene: TRBJ2-3; V gene: TRBV28; D gene: TRBD2; clone size: -; CDR3 DNA: TGTGCCAGCAGTCCTGGACTAGCGAGATTAGATACGCAGTATTTT; CDR3 protein: CASSPGLARLDTQYF
J gene: TRBJ2-1; V gene: TRBV7-9; D gene: -; clone size: -; CDR3 DNA: TGTGCCAGCAGATCCGTGGCGGGCGAGCAGTTCTTC; CDR3 protein: CASRSVAGEQFF
J gene: TRBJ1-4; V gene: TRBV7-9; D gene: -; clone size: -; CDR3 DNA: TGTGCCAGCAGCTACCTCGGGGAAAATGAAAAACTGTTTTTT; CDR3 protein: CASSYLGENEKLFF
J gene: TRBJ2-5; V gene: TRBV11-2; D gene: -; clone size: -; CDR3 DNA: TGTGCCAGCAGCTTAAACAGGGTGGACGGGACCCAGTACTTC; CDR3 protein: CASSLNRVDGTQYF
J gene: TRBJ2-7; V gene: TRBV4-1; D gene: TRBD1; clone size: -; CDR3 DNA: TGCGCCAGCAGCCAAGAACCCGGGACAGGCGTTAACGAGCAGTACTTC; CDR3 protein: CASSQEPGTGVNEQYF
J gene: TRBJ2-2; V gene: TRBV4-1; D gene: TRBD1; clone size: -; CDR3 DNA: TGCGCCAGCAGCCAGCGCACAGGGGCGAACACCGGGGAGCTGTTTTTT; CDR3 protein: CASSQRTGANTGELFF
J gene: TRBJ2-2; V gene: TRBV11-3; D gene: -; clone size: once; CDR3 DNA: TGTGCCAGCAGTTACAGCCCGAACACCGGGGAGCTGTTTTTT; CDR3 protein: CASSYSPNTGELFF
J gene: TRBJ2-7; V gene: TRBV10-3; D gene: TRBD2; clone size: -; CDR3 DNA: TGTGCCATCAGCGGGACTAGCGGCTACGAGCAGTACTTC; CDR3 protein: CAISGTSGYEQYF
J gene: TRBJ2-7; V gene: TRBV5-1; D gene: -; clone size: -; CDR3 DNA: TGCGCCAGCAGCACGGACAGCTACGAGCAGTACTTC; CDR3 protein: CASSTDSYEQYF
J gene: TRBJ2-3; V gene: TRBV14; D gene: -; clone size: -; CDR3 DNA: TGTGCCAGCAGCCCACTGGAGTCCACAGATACGCAGTATTTT; CDR3 protein: CASSPLESTDTQYF
J gene: TRBJ2-1; V gene: TRBV6-1; D gene: -; clone size: -; CDR3 DNA: TGTGCCAGCAGTGTATCGATACTTAGCTTGTCTGAGCAGTTCTTC; CDR3 protein: CASSVSILSLSEQFF
J gene: TRBJ2-5; V gene: TRBV25-1; D gene: TRBD1; clone size: -; CDR3 DNA: TGTGCCACCTGGGACAGACGGCAAGAGACCCAGTACTTC; CDR3 protein: CATWDRRQETQYF
J gene: TRBJ2-1; V gene: TRBV5-6; D gene: -; clone size: -; CDR3 DNA: TGTGCCAGCAGCTTGGTAACCGGCAATGAGCAGTTCTTC; CDR3 protein: CASSLVTGNEQFF
J gene: TRBJ1-1; V gene: TRBV7-6; D gene: TRBD1; clone size: -; CDR3 DNA: TGTGCCAGCAGCCCAAAACAGGGGCCGAACACTGAAGCTTTCTTT; CDR3 protein: CASSPKQGPNTEAFF
J gene: TRBJ1-2; V gene: TRBV6-1; D gene: -; clone size: -; CDR3 DNA: TGTGCCAGTCGAAGAGTAGGGGGACGGTATGGCTACACCTTC; CDR3 protein: CASRRVGGRYGYTF
J gene: TRBJ1-5; V gene: TRBV10-2; D gene: -; clone size: -; CDR3 DNA: TGCGCCAGCAGTGTTGAGGACTATAGCAATCAGCCCCAGCATTTT; CDR3 protein: CASSVEDYSNQPQHF
J gene: TRBJ1-1; V gene: TRBV7-2; D gene: TRBD1; clone size: -; CDR3 DNA: TGTGCCAGCAGCCAACGGGACAGACGATTGGACACTGAAGCTTTCTTT; CDR3 protein: CASSQRDRRLDTEAFF
J gene: TRBJ1-1; V gene: TRBV12-5; D gene: -; clone size: once; CDR3 DNA: TGTGCTAGTGGCCCCGAGTCTCGGGTAGGAGCTTTCTTT; CDR3 protein: CASGPESRVGAFF
J gene: TRBJ2-2; V gene: TRBV6-1; D gene: TRBD1; clone size: -; CDR3 DNA: TGTGCCAGCAGTGAAAAGGGCAGGGGGCGGTTAACCGGGGAGCTGTTTTTT; CDR3 protein: CASSEKGRGRLTGELFF
J gene: TRBJ1-3; V gene: TRBV12-5; D gene: TRBD1; clone size: once; CDR3 DNA: TGTGCTAGTGGGTTACAGGGGCATGGAAACACCATATATTTT; CDR3 protein: CASGLQGHGNTIYF
J gene: TRBJ1-5; V gene: TRBV6-4; D gene: -; clone size: -; CDR3 DNA: TGTGCCAGCAGTGAGGAGAGAAATCAGCCCCAGCATTTT; CDR3 protein: CASSEERNQPQHF
J gene: TRBJ2-1; V gene: TRBV4-1; D gene: -; clone size: -; CDR3 DNA: TGCGCCAGCAGCTACCCCGGGACACTATACAATGAGCAGTTCTTC; CDR3 protein: CASSYPGTLYNEQFF
J gene: TRBJ1-1; V gene: TRBV19; D gene: -; clone size: -; CDR3 DNA: TGTGCCAGTAGCCCGCAGGGTGCTGAAGCTTTCTTT; CDR3 protein: CASSPQGAEAFF
J gene: TRBJ2-1; V gene: TRBV12-2; D gene: -; clone size: few; CDR3 DNA: TGTGCAAGTCGCCTGGAGGGGACTAGCGGGGGACCCTACAATGAGCAGTTCTTC; CDR3 protein: CASRLEGTSGGPYNEQFF